What follows are 23 T cell receptor beta chains derived from one specimen sequenced in a study of T cell repertoires in cytomegalovirus infection. Each CDR3 protein is one row after TCRdb ran MiXCR on the reads. Of 350,000 to 500,000 distinct CDR3 sequences in the sample, about 33% were seen once. The sample taken for sequencing was PBMCs. These receptors were collected from a human donor in good health (CMV status not recorded). Some clones in this sample may be carry-over from other donors' samples.

This clonotype was recorded at least ten times. The chain links TRBV7-2 to TRBJ2-3; D remains unclear. In germline, CDR1 is SGHTA, CDR2 FQGNSA. Trimming cost V 1 base and J 2 bases, with 13 bases left between them. This CDR3 spans 16 amino acids. In nucleotides, the CDR3 is TGTGCCAGCAGCTTAGTATCGGCGAGAATCACAGATACGCAGTATTTT. This encodes CASSLVSARITDTQYF. The full variable domain, its missing parts supplied by reference TRBV7-2 and TRBJ2-3, is GAGVSQSPSNKVTEKGKDVELRCDPISGHTALYWYRQSLGQGLEFLIYFQGNSAPDKSGLPSDRFSAERTGGSVSTLTIQRTQQEDSAVYLCASSLVSARITDTQYFGPGTRLTVL.

This clonotype was counted at least ten times. The chain employs TRBV4-1 and TRBJ1-6, with a weak D call TRBD1 (6 bases). The CDR3 is 15 amino acids. In germline, CDR1 is MGHRA, CDR2 YSYEKL. Trimming took off 0 bases at V and 9 bases at J, with 12 bases between the two ends. The CDR3 nucleotides read TGCGCCAGCAGCCAAGATCAGGGGCGCGTTTCACCCCTCCACTTT. This codes for CASSQDQGRVSPLHF.

A word on this clonotype: A much bigger clone sits one base away, suggesting this may be a read error. CDR3 residues: CASSTRNEQFF. CDR3 bases: TGTGCCAGCAGTACTCGGAATGAGCAGTTCTTC. The rearrangement uses TRBV12-3 or TRBV12-4 and TRBJ2-1; D remains unclear. The CDR3 contains 11 residues. V gave up 5 bases and J gave up 7 bases, with 6 bases separating them.

The rearrangement links TRBV11-2 to TRBJ2-7, with 7 bases matching TRBD2. The trim removed 2 bases at V and 2 bases at J, leaving 9 bases unmatched. The germline V gene encodes CDR1 SGHAT and CDR2 FQNNGV. This CDR3 has 16 residues. The CDR3 bases are TGTGCCAGCAGCTTACGGGTGGCGGGGGACGCCTACGAGCAGTACTTC. It yields the protein CASSLRVAGDAYEQYF.

This clonotype was found many times. The chain uses TRBV7-2 and TRBJ1-3, with TRBD1 as a possible D gene (6 bases). The V end was cut by 5 bases, the J end by 0 bases, with 8 bases between. Germline CDR1 is SGHTA and CDR2 is FQGNSA. This CDR3 comprises 14 residues. CDR3 nucleotide sequence: TGTGCCAGCAGCAGGGACATCTCTGGAAACACCATATATTTT. Translation: CASSRDISGNTIYF.

The rearrangement uses TRBV20-1 and TRBJ2-7; the D gene is possibly TRBD2 (6 bases). Germline assignment: CDR1 DFQATT and CDR2 SNEGSKA (reference sequence). The CDR3 is made up of 15 amino acids. V was trimmed by 0 bases and J by 3 bases, leaving 15 bases between them. In DNA form, the CDR3 reads TGCAGTGCTAGAGATTCGGCGGGGCCGGGCTACGAGCAGTACTTC. The encoded protein is CSARDSAGPGYEQYF.

With regard to this clonotype: Possible read error: a much larger clone is one base away. The chain recombines TRBV7-8 with TRBJ2-2, with 9 nucleotides matching TRBD2. CDR1 and CDR2 from the germline V gene are SGHVS and FQNEAQ. The CDR3 is made up of 18 amino acids. The CDR3 DNA follows: TGTGCCAGCAGCTTAGCATGGCTAGCGGGGATGAACACCGGGGATCTGTTTTTT. Translated: CASSLAWLAGMNTGDLFF.

This clonotype was found a few times. This sequence joins TRBV5-1 and TRBJ1-2, with TRBD1 matching over 11 bases. The CDR3 has 15 residues. The germline gives CDR1 SGHRS, CDR2 YFSETQ. Unmatched junction bases numbered 7, after V lost 7 bases and J lost 2 bases. This chain's CDR3 is CASWNRDRGNYGYTF. The CDR3 DNA sequence: TGCGCCAGCTGGAACCGGGACAGGGGGAACTATGGCTACACCTTC.

This clonotype showed up many times. The chain carries TRBV6-2 or TRBV6-3 and TRBJ2-1; TRBD1 or TRBD2 may be the D gene (5 bases each). The CDR3 loop spans 15 amino acids. V was trimmed by 6 bases and J by 6 bases, leaving 18 bases between them. Germline V gene sequence: CDR1 MNHEY, CDR2 SVGEGT. The CDR3 nucleotides are TGTGCCAGCAGAAGGGACGCTCGCTGGGGCAATGAGCAGTTCTTC. Its translation is CASRRDARWGNEQFF.

This clonotype was seen many times. The chain couples TRBV7-2 to TRBJ2-3; 7 nucleotides line up with TRBD2. Germline V gene lookup returns CDR1 SGHTA and CDR2 FQGNSA. V dropped 1 base and J dropped 10; count of bases not matched to a gene: 11. This CDR3 is 15 amino acids long. CDR3 loop: CASSLVRGVIGAQYF. The DNA of the CDR3 is TGTGCCAGCAGCTTAGTCCGGGGGGTAATTGGTGCGCAGTATTTT.

This clonotype was observed many times. This sequence joins TRBV7-8 and TRBJ1-1; no clear D gene. Deletions cut 4 bases from V and 5 bases from J, with 20 bases between. This CDR3 spans 16 amino acids. CDR1 is SGHVS and CDR2 is FQNEAQ in the germline V gene. CDR3 protein: CASSSVGPRRRTEAFF. The CDR3 DNA reads as TGTGCCAGCAGCTCCGTGGGTCCCAGGAGGAGGACTGAAGCTTTCTTT.

The V and J genes are TRBV19 and TRBJ1-2; D is ambiguous. The V gene's germline CDR1 is LNHDA and CDR2 SQIVND (reference sequence). The V end lost 7 bases, the J end lost 6 bases, and 15 bases lay between the germline ends. This CDR3 spans 13 amino acids. CDR3 bases: TGTGCCAGTACCTCAGGCACACGGAATGGCTACACCTTC. Translated: CASTSGTRNGYTF.

The V gene is TRBV6-1, the J gene TRBJ1-5, with D unresolved. Trimming left V 6 bases short and J 7 bases short, with 16 bases between. The CDR3 has 14 amino acids. The germline V gene has CDR1 MNHNS and CDR2 SASEGT. CDR3 nucleotide sequence: TGTGCCAGCAGCCTGACTGGGGAGTGGCAGCCCCAGCATTTT. Translation gives CASSLTGEWQPQHF.

As to this clonotype: An end of the junction differs from the germline gene, which may be a read error. This chain links TRBV7-6 with TRBJ2-1, with a weak D call TRBD2 (7 bases). The CDR3 totals 15 residues. In germline, CDR1 is SGHVS, CDR2 FNYEAQ. The CDR3 spells CDSSLGGGPLNEQFF. CDR3 sequence (DNA): TGTGACAGCAGCTTAGGGGGGGGGCCCCTCAATGAGCAGTTCTTC. The entire variable domain, with the rest obtained from reference TRBV7-6 and TRBJ2-1, is as follows: GAGVSQSPRYKVTKRGQDVALRCDPISGHVSLYWYRQALGQGPEFLTYFNYEAQQDKSGLPNDRFSAERPEGSISTLTIQRTEQRDSAMYRCDSSLGGGPLNEQFFGPGTRLTVL.

This clonotype was counted only a few times. This sequence joins TRBV11-2 and TRBJ2-7; 7 bases line up with TRBD2. This CDR3 is 16 amino acids long. Germline V gives CDR1 SGHAT, CDR2 FQNNGV. Trimming took 5 bases from V and 1 from J; bases not matched to a gene: 11. Here the CDR3 reads CASSGSGGDRSYEQYF. CDR3 DNA sequence: TGTGCCAGCAGCGGTAGTGGGGGGGACCGTTCCTACGAGCAGTACTTC.

This chain joins TRBV5-5 and TRBJ1-1; D call uncertain. CDR1 is SGHKS and CDR2 is YYEKEE in the germline V gene (reference sequence). This CDR3 comprises 14 residues. V lost 4 bases and J lost 1, with 11 bases in between. The CDR3 here is CASSPAGANTEAFF. The CDR3, as DNA: TGTGCCAGCAGCCCTGCTGGAGCGAACACTGAAGCTTTCTTT. Full variable domain (outside the CDR3, taken from reference TRBV5-5 and TRBJ1-1): DAGVTQSPTHLIKTRGQQVTLRCSPISGHKSVSWYQQVLGQGPQFIFQYYEKEERGRGNFPDRFSARQFPNYSSELNVNALLLGDSALYLCASSPAGANTEAFFGQGTRLTVV.

As to this clonotype: The junction shows a germline mismatch at one end, possibly a read error. The gene calls are TRBV14 and TRBJ2-5; TRBD1 might be the D (5 bases). Germline assignment: CDR1 SGHDN and CDR2 FVKESK. This CDR3 has 14 amino acids. The CDR3 sequence: CAGSAIRTQETQYF. As DNA, the CDR3 is TGTGCCGGCAGCGCTATCCGGACACAAGAGACCCAGTACTTC.

This clonotype was seen only a few times. The chain recombines TRBV19 with TRBJ2-1, with D possibly matching TRBD1 (6 bases). Looked up from germline, CDR1 is LNHDA and CDR2 is SQIVND (reference sequence). The CDR3 is 16 amino acids. Between the trimmed V and J ends, which lost 3 bases and 10 bases, there was a span of 22 bases. CDR3 amino acids: CASSIGGTITHGEQFF. CDR3 nucleotide sequence: TGTGCCAGTAGTATTGGTGGGACAATCACCCACGGGGAGCAGTTCTTC.

The chain is built from TRBV6-5 and TRBJ1-5; D is possibly TRBD1 (5 bases). V lost 4 bases and J 2 bases, leaving 12 bases between the germline ends. CDR1 is MNHEY and CDR2 is SVGAGI in the germline V gene. The CDR3 extends over 15 amino acids. The CDR3 here is CASSLTRAGNQPQHF. The CDR3 bases are TGTGCCAGCAGTTTAACCAGGGCGGGCAATCAGCCCCAGCATTTT.

This clonotype has a handful of counts. The chain couples TRBV20-1 to TRBJ2-1; D might be TRBD2 (5 bases). The CDR3 contains 14 residues. Germline CDR1 is DFQATT and CDR2 is SNEGSKA (reference sequence). Trimming cost V 4 bases and J 3 bases, with 13 bases left between them. CDR3 loop: CSATGEALYNEQFF. CDR3 coding DNA: TGCAGTGCTACCGGGGAAGCCCTCTACAATGAGCAGTTCTTC.

The chain recombines TRBV7-8 with TRBJ2-1; 7 bases map to TRBD1. The V and J ends lost 8 bases and 5 bases, in that order; junction bases with no gene match: 9. The length of the CDR3 is 14 residues. Germline values: CDR1 SGHVS, CDR2 FQNEAQ. The CDR3 reads CASRSDRVHNEQFF. The CDR3, as DNA: TGTGCCAGCCGCTCCGACAGGGTCCACAATGAGCAGTTCTTC.

This clonotype was counted only a few times. The J gene is TRBJ2-3, the V gene TRBV25-1; no reliable D call. Germline V gene data show CDR1 as MGHDK and CDR2 as SYGVNS. The CDR3 runs 13 residues. V dropped 0 bases and J dropped 0 bases, with 1 base sitting between them. CDR3 amino acids: CASSEYSTDTQYF. CDR3 DNA: TGTGCCAGCAGTGAATACAGCACAGATACGCAGTATTTT.

The V gene is TRBV7-2, the J gene TRBJ1-1, with a possible D match to TRBD1 (6 bases). This CDR3 contains 16 residues. V was cut by 2 bases and J by 1 base, with 14 bases left in between. Germline CDR1 is SGHTA and CDR2 is FQGNSA. The CDR3 is CASSLMGAVENTEAFF. The CDR3 DNA reads as TGTGCCAGCAGCTTAATGGGGGCAGTTGAGAACACTGAAGCTTTCTTT.